These 9 T cell receptor beta chains were all obtained from the same sample, sequenced in a study of T cells after yellow fever vaccination. TCRdb used MiXCR to reprocess the 5' RACE reads, holding one entry per CDR3 protein. The sample includes about 360,000 distinct CDR3 sequences, approximately 5.7% seen only once; the top ten take approximately 15%. The starting material was PBMCs, obtained 5 days after the yellow fever booster vaccination. All receptors derive from a man aged 25 to 40 who received the YFV17D yellow fever vaccine.

As for this clonotype: Being one base from a much bigger clone, this may be a read error. J is TRBJ2-1 and V is TRBV12-3 or TRBV12-4; 12 bases are a match to TRBD2. CDR3 size: 15 residues. In DNA, the CDR3 is TGTGCCGGCAGTTTAGGGCTAGCGGGAGGGGATGAGCAGTTCTTC. This gives the protein CAGSLGLAGGDEQFF.

Remarks on this clonotype: With a much larger clone just one base away, this may be a read error. The rearrangement uses TRBV7-9 and TRBJ2-3; a possible D gene is TRBD1 (6 bases). Germline loops: CDR1 SEHNR, CDR2 FQNEAQ (reference sequence). CDR3 size: 14 residues. CDR3 in DNA: TGTGCCAGCACCGAGGGGGTATATACAGATGCGCAGTATTTT. Translating gives CASTEGVYTDAQYF.

This clonotype was counted many times. The chain combines TRBV23-1 with TRBJ2-4; D is unclear. Being an ORF, TRBV23-1 has a function that is uncertain. Trimming took off 3 bases at V and 0 bases at J, with 15 bases between the two ends. The CDR3 has 17 residues. The CDR3 loop is CASSQLHESLAKNIQYF. CDR3 nucleotides: TGCGCCAGCAGTCAGTTGCATGAATCTCTAGCCAAAAACATTCAGTACTTC.

This clonotype was recorded a few times. The chain joins TRBV7-2 to TRBJ1-1, with 8 positions matching TRBD1. Looked up from germline, CDR1 is SGHTA and CDR2 is FQGNSA. The J segment lost 12 bases and the V segment lost 5 bases, leaving 5 bases of the junction unmatched. The CDR3 has 11 residues. The CDR3 reads CASSGQGRSFF. In nucleotides, the CDR3 is TGTGCCAGCAGCGGACAGGGAAGGTCTTTCTTT.

In this sample, this clonotype turned up many times. This chain uses TRBV6-5 with TRBJ2-7, with TRBD2 matching over 9 bases. This CDR3 has 14 residues. Germline V gives CDR1 MNHEY, CDR2 SVGAGI. With V trimmed by 7 bases and J by 6 bases, 10 bases remained unmatched. This CDR3 is CASITGTSSGEQYF. DNA of the CDR3: TGTGCCAGCATTACCGGGACTAGCTCAGGCGAGCAGTACTTC.

This clonotype appeared a few times. The rearrangement uses TRBV9 and TRBJ2-2, with 9 bases lining up with TRBD1. Looked up from germline, CDR1 is SGDLS and CDR2 is YYNGEE. The CDR3 totals 16 residues. V gave up 4 bases and J gave up 3 bases; unmatched junction bases: 7. CDR3 sequence: CASSTTDRGYTGELFF. The CDR3 DNA follows: TGTGCCAGCAGCACCACGGACAGGGGTTACACCGGGGAGCTGTTTTTT.

The V gene is TRBV4-3, the J gene TRBJ2-7, with 7 bases identical to TRBD2. The V gene's germline CDR1 is LGHNA and CDR2 YSLEER. The ends lost 0 bases at V and 5 bases at J; junction bases unmatched: 4. This CDR3 contains 14 residues. The CDR3 sequence is CASSQELANNEQYF. The CDR3 nucleotides are TGCGCCAGCAGCCAAGAACTAGCGAACAACGAGCAGTACTTC.

There are many counts of this clonotype. The chain joins TRBV28 to TRBJ1-3; D remains ambiguous. CDR3 length equals 16 residues. The V gene's germline CDR1 is MDHEN and CDR2 SYDVKM. V was shortened by 1 base and J by 0 bases, with 10 bases between the two germline ends. The CDR3, as DNA: TGTGCCAGCAGTTTATCGGGTCCTCTCTCTGGAAACACCATATATTTT. It encodes CASSLSGPLSGNTIYF.

This clonotype was observed many times. The chain couples TRBV4-3 to TRBJ2-1; 7 bases are shared with TRBD2. Trimming cost V 6 bases and J 7 bases; bases outside gene matches: 12. This CDR3 has 15 residues. Germline V gene sequence: CDR1 LGHNA, CDR2 YSLEER. CDR3 nucleotides: TGCGCCAGCAGTCAAACTAGCGCCAGACGGAATGAGCAGTTCTTC. Amino acid sequence: CASSQTSARRNEQFF.